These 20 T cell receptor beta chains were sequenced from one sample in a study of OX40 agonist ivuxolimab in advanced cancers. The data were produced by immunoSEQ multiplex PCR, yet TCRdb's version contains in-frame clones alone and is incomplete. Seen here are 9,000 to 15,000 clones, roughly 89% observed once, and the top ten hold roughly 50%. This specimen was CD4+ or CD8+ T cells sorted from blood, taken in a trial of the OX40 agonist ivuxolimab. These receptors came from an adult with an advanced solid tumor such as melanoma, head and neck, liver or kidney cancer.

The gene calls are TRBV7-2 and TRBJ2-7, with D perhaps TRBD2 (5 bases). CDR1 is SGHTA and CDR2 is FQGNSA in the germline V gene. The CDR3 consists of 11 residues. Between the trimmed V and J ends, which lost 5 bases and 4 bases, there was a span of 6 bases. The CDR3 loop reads CASSRGYEQYF. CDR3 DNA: TGTGCCAGCAGCCGAGGGTACGAGCAGTACTTC.

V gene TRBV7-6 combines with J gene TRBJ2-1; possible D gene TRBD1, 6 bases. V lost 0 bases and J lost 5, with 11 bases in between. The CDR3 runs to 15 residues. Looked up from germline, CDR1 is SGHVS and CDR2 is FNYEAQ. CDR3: CASSLAPGQDNEQFF. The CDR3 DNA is TGTGCCAGCAGCTTAGCACCGGGACAAGACAATGAGCAGTTCTTC.

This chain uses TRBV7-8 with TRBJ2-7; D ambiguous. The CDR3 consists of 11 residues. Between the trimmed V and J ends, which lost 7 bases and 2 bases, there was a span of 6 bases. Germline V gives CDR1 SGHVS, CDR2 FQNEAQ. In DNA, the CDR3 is TGTGCCAGCATCTCGACCTACGAGCAGTACTTC. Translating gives CASISTYEQYF.

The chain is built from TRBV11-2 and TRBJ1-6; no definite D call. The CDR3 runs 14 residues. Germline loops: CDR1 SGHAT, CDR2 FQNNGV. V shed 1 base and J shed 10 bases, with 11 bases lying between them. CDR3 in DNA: TGTGCCAGCAGCTTAGGCTCTACGAGATCACCCCTCCACTTT. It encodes CASSLGSTRSPLHF.

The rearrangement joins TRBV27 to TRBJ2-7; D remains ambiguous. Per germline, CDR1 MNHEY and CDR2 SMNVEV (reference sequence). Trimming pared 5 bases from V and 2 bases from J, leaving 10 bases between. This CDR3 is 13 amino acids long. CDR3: CASSPGPTYEQYF. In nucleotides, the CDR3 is TGTGCCAGCAGTCCCGGTCCTACCTACGAGCAGTACTTC.

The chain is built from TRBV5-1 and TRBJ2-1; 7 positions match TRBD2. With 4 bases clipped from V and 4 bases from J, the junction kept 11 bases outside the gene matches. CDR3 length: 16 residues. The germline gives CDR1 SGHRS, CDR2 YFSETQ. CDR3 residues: CASSRDDWEGYNEQFF. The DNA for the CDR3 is TGCGCCAGCAGCCGTGACGACTGGGAGGGGTACAATGAGCAGTTCTTC.

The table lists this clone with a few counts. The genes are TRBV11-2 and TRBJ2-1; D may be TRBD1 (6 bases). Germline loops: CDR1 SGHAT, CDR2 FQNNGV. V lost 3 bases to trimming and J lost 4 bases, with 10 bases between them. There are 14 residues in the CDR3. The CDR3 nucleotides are TGTGCCAGCAGCTTGACAGGTGATTACAATGAGCAGTTCTTC. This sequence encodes CASSLTGDYNEQFF.

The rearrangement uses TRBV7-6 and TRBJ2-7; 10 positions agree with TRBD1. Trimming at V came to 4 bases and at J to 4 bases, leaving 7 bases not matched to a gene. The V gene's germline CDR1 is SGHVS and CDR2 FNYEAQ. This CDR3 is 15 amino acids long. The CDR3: CASSSLGTGDYEQYF. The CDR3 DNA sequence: TGTGCCAGCAGCTCGCTCGGGACAGGGGATTACGAGCAGTACTTC. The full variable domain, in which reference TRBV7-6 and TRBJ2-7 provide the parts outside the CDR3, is GAGVSQSPRYKVTKRGQDVALRCDPISGHVSLYWYRQALGQGPEFLTYFNYEAQQDKSGLPNDRFSAERPEGSISTLTIQRTEQRDSAMYRCASSSLGTGDYEQYFGPGTRLTVT.

CDR3 nucleotides: TGTGCCAGCAGTGAATTTGGTGCCGGGGAGCTGTTTTTT. Amino acid sequence: CASSEFGAGELFF. This rearrangement joins TRBV6-1 to TRBJ2-2; D is undetermined. CDR3 length: 13 amino acids. V lost 2 bases and J lost 6, with 7 bases in between. Germline values: CDR1 MNHNS, CDR2 SASEGT.

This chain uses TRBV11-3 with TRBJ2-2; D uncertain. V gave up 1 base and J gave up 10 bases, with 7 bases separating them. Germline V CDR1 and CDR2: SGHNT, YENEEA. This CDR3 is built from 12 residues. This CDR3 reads CASSLAPQELFF. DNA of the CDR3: TGTGCCAGCAGCTTAGCGCCGCAGGAGCTGTTTTTT.

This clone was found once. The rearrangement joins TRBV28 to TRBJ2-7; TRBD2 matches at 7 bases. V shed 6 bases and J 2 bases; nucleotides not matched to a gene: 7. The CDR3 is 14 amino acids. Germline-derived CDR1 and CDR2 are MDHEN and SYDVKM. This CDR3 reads CASRTRDYPYEQYF. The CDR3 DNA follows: TGTGCCAGCAGAACCCGGGACTACCCCTACGAGCAGTACTTC.

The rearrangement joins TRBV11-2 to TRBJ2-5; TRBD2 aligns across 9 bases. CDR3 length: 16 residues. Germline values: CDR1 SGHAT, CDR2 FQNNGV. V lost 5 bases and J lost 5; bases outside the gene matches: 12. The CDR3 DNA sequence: TGTGCCAGCAGCGAAGTAGGGGGACTAGCCTTGGAGACCCAGTACTTC. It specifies CASSEVGGLALETQYF.

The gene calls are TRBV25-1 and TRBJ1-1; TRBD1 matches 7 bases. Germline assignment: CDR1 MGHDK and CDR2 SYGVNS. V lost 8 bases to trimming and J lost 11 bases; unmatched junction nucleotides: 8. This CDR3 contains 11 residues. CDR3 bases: TGTGCCAGCTCGACAGGGAGGAGTGCTTTCTTT. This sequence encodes CASSTGRSAFF.

CDR3 coding DNA: TGCGCCAGCAGCTTGGGGAACACCGGGGAGCTGTTTTTT. Translating gives CASSLGNTGELFF. V usage is TRBV5-1 and J usage is TRBJ2-2; D uncertain. Germline V gene data show CDR1 as SGHRS and CDR2 as YFSETQ. This CDR3 is built from 13 residues. V was pared by 0 bases and J by 1 base, with 1 base between.

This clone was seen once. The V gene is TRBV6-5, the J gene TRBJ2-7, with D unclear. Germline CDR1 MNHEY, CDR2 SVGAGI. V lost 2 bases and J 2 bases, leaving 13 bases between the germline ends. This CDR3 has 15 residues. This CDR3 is CASSYDNLTPYEQYF. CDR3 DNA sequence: TGTGCCAGCAGTTACGACAACTTAACCCCCTACGAGCAGTACTTC.

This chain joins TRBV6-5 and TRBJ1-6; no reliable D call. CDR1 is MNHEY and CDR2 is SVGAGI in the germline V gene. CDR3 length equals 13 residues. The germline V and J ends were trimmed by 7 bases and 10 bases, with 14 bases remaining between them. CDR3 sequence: CASKGRLVSPLHF. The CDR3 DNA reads TGTGCCAGCAAAGGGCGTCTGGTGTCACCCCTCCACTTT.

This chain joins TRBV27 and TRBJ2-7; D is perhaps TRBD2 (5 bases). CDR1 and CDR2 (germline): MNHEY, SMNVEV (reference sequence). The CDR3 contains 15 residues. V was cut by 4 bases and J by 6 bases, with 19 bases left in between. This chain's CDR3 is CASSSPQTGETEQYF. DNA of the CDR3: TGTGCCAGCAGTTCCCCACAAACCGGGGAGACCGAGCAGTACTTC.

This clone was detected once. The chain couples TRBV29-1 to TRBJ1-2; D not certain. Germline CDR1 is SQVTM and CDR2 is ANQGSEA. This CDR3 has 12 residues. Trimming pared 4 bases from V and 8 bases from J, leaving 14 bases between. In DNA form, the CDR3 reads TGCAGCGTTGCCCCTCCCGGCGGAGGCTACACCTTC. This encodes CSVAPPGGGYTF.

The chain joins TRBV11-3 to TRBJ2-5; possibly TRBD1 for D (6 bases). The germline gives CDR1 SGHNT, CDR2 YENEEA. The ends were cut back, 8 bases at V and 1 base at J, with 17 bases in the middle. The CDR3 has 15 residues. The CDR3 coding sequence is TGTGCCAGCCGATCCACGGGGACACTCCAAGAGACCCAGTACTTC. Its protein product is CASRSTGTLQETQYF.

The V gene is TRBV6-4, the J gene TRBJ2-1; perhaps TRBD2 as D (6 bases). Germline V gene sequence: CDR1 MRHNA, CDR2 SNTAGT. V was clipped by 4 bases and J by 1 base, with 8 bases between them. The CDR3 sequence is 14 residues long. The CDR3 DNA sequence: TGTGCCAGCAGTGTAAGCGGGTCCTACAATGAGCAGTTCTTC. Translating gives CASSVSGSYNEQFF.